These 28 T cell receptor beta chains were sequenced from one sample in a study of blood T cell repertoires in COVID-19. Only in-frame clones appear in the TCRdb table, and some are missing; sequencing was by immunoSEQ multiplex PCR. The data hold roughly 120,000 clones, with 87% observed a single time. Sample: peripheral blood. The receptors originated from a woman in her 70s with acute or convalescent COVID-19.

This rearrangement joins TRBV18 to TRBJ1-5; D may be TRBD1 (6 bases). CDR1 and CDR2 from the germline V gene are KGHSH and LQKENI. The germline V and J ends were trimmed by 1 base and 0 bases, with 7 bases remaining between them. The CDR3 is 15 amino acids. CDR3 nucleotide sequence: TGTGCCAGCTCACCACAGGACAGTAGCAATCAGCCCCAGCATTTT. This codes for CASSPQDSSNQPQHF.

The chain combines TRBV5-1 with TRBJ2-3; a possible D gene is TRBD2 (6 bases). The CDR3 contains 16 residues. Germline V lookup: CDR1 SGHRS, CDR2 YFSETQ. The V end lost 1 base, the J end lost 0 bases, and 12 bases lay between the germline ends. As DNA, the CDR3 is TGCGCCAGCAGCTTGCGAGCGGGCACTAGCACAGATACGCAGTATTTT. It codes for CASSLRAGTSTDTQYF.

V and J are TRBV7-8 and TRBJ2-3; tentative D call: TRBD1 (5 bases). The V end lost 3 bases, the J end lost 1 base, and 8 bases lay between the germline ends. The CDR3 runs 14 residues. Germline CDR1 and CDR2: SGHVS and FQNEAQ. The DNA for the CDR3 is TGTGCCAGCAGCTTTTTAGGGGGCACAGATACGCAGTATTTT. Translation gives CASSFLGGTDTQYF.

This chain uses TRBV13 with TRBJ2-5; possibly TRBD2 for D (5 bases). V dropped 5 bases and J dropped 1 base, with 11 bases sitting between them. In germline, CDR1 is PRHDT, CDR2 FYEKMQ (reference sequence). This CDR3 has 14 residues. CDR3 residues: CASSQRYRQETQYF. The CDR3 DNA follows: TGTGCCAGCAGCCAGCGGTACCGCCAAGAGACCCAGTACTTC.

The gene calls are TRBV11-2 and TRBJ1-4; TRBD1 matches at 7 bases. CDR1 and CDR2 from the germline V gene are SGHAT and FQNNGV. V was clipped by 3 bases and J by 3 bases; unmatched bases: 4. This CDR3 is built from 15 residues. CDR3 loop: CASSLTTGPNEKLFF. CDR3 nucleotide sequence: TGTGCCAGCAGCTTGACGACAGGGCCTAATGAAAAACTGTTTTTT.

The J gene is TRBJ1-4, the V gene TRBV7-9, with no clear D. The CDR3 loop spans 14 amino acids. The germline V gene encodes CDR1 SEHNR and CDR2 FQNEAQ (reference sequence). Trimming shortened V by 3 bases and J by 4 bases, and 9 bases separated the two germline ends. In nucleotides, the CDR3 is TGTGCCAGCAGCTTGACTGCGAGTAATGAAAAACTGTTTTTT. Translated: CASSLTASNEKLFF.

The J gene is TRBJ2-1, the V gene TRBV12-3 or TRBV12-4, with D maybe TRBD1 (6 bases). Trimming pared 6 bases from V and 8 bases from J, leaving 14 bases between. The CDR3 is 13 amino acids. Here the CDR3 DNA reads TGTGCCAGCAGGGCCGCAGGGGTTCATGAGCAGTTCTTC. Its translation: CASRAAGVHEQFF.

This sequence joins TRBV19 and TRBJ1-6; D not certain. This CDR3 is built from 14 residues. CDR1 LNHDA and CDR2 SQIVND come from the germline V gene (reference sequence). The V end was cut by 5 bases, the J end by 5 bases, with 10 bases between. The CDR3 coding sequence is TGTGCCAGTAGTTCGCGGAACGATAATTCACCCCTCCACTTT. It yields the protein CASSSRNDNSPLHF.

This clone was seen just once. The genes are TRBV30 and TRBJ2-5; tentatively, D is TRBD2 (7 bases). Trimming took 3 bases from V and 5 from J, leaving 13 bases between them. CDR1 GTSNPN and CDR2 SVGIG come from the germline V gene (reference sequence). This CDR3 comprises 13 residues. This CDR3 is CAWRRGGRETQYF. CDR3 nucleotide sequence: TGTGCCTGGAGGAGGGGGGGGAGGGAGACCCAGTACTTC.

This chain uses TRBV9 with TRBJ2-3; 10 nucleotides match TRBD2. The CDR3 covers 16 residues. V dropped 3 bases and J dropped 1; count of bases not matched to a gene: 5. Germline values: CDR1 SGDLS, CDR2 YYNGEE. The DNA for the CDR3 is TGTGCCAGCAGCGAAAGCGGGGGGGGGCGCACAGATACGCAGTATTTT. Amino acid sequence: CASSESGGGRTDTQYF.

Written as DNA, the CDR3 is TGCGCCAGCAGCCCTGGGGCGGGGGGCTACACCTTC. Its translation is CASSPGAGGYTF. The chain combines TRBV5-1 with TRBJ1-2; D might be TRBD1 (5 bases). This CDR3 is built from 12 residues. CDR1 SGHRS and CDR2 YFSETQ come from the germline V gene. V lost 4 bases and J lost 8, with 12 bases in between.

This clone was seen only once. The J gene is TRBJ2-6, the V gene TRBV5-1, with D perhaps TRBD1 (6 bases). Per germline, CDR1 SGHRS and CDR2 YFSETQ. Trimming removed 2 bases at V and 4 bases at J, with 10 bases between. The CDR3 is 15 residues long. This chain's CDR3 is CASSLQGAGANVLTF. In DNA form, the CDR3 reads TGCGCCAGCAGCTTACAGGGTGCCGGGGCCAACGTCCTGACTTTC.

Notes on this clone: Different DNA sequences within this sample yield the same CDR3. V usage is TRBV19 and J usage is TRBJ1-1; possibly TRBD1 for D (5 bases). Looked up from germline, CDR1 is LNHDA and CDR2 is SQIVND (reference sequence). There are 14 residues in the CDR3. Trimming cost V 1 base and J 2 bases, with 8 bases left between them. The CDR3: CASSIGGPNTEAFF. The CDR3 DNA sequence: TGTGCCAGTAGTATAGGGGGCCCTAACACTGAAGCTTTCTTT. Together with reference TRBV19 and TRBJ1-1, the CDR3 gives the full variable domain: DGGITQSPKYLFRKEGQNVTLSCEQNLNHDAMYWYRQDPGQGLRLIYYSQIVNDFQKGDIAEGYSVSREKKESFPLTVTSAQKNPTAFYLCASSIGGPNTEAFFGQGTRLTVV.

The V call is TRBV7-9, the J call TRBJ2-4; the match to TRBD1 covers 9 bases. Germline lookup yields CDR1 SEHNR and CDR2 FQNEAQ (reference sequence). This CDR3 spans 19 amino acids. The junction had 14 bases not matched to a gene; V was cut back by 5 bases and J by 0 bases. In DNA form, the CDR3 reads TGTGCCAGCAGCATACGACAGGGGGAAGATATACTAGCCAAAAACATTCAGTACTTC. It specifies CASSIRQGEDILAKNIQYF.

This chain connects TRBV7-9 to TRBJ2-7; perhaps TRBD1 as D (6 bases). The V gene's germline CDR1 is SEHNR and CDR2 FQNEAQ (reference sequence). The CDR3 runs 15 residues. With 3 bases removed from V and 0 bases from J, the gap between germline ends came to 12 bases. The DNA for the CDR3 is TGTGCCAGCAGCTTCCGACAGGACAACTCCTACGAGCAGTACTTC. This sequence encodes CASSFRQDNSYEQYF.

The V call is TRBV19, the J call TRBJ1-4, with 7 bases matching TRBD1. The V gene end was trimmed by 5 bases and the J gene end by 7 bases; junction bases not matched to a gene: 10. Germline CDR1 is LNHDA and CDR2 is SQIVND (reference sequence). CDR3 length equals 15 residues. CDR3 amino acids: CASSDPGTVGEKLFF. The CDR3 DNA reads as TGTGCCAGTAGTGACCCCGGGACAGTGGGTGAAAAACTGTTTTTT.

This rearrangement joins TRBV3-1 (or the pseudogene TRBV3-2) to TRBJ2-5, with TRBD2 as a possible D gene (5 bases). This CDR3 is built from 14 residues. The V gene lost 4 bases and the J gene lost 1 base, with 10 bases spanning the gap. Germline loops: CDR1 LGHDT, CDR2 YNNKEL (reference sequence). DNA for the CDR3: TGTGCCAGCAGCCTACTAGGATCCCAAGAGACCCAGTACTTC. This codes for CASSLLGSQETQYF.

This clone was seen a few times. The chain has TRBV29-1 and TRBJ2-1; 9 bases map to TRBD2. This CDR3 has 15 amino acids. V lost 7 bases and J lost 0; bases outside the gene matches: 7. Germline CDR1 is SQVTM and CDR2 is ANQGSEA. The CDR3 DNA reads as TGCAGCGATGGACTAGCGCGGAGCTCCTACAATGAGCAGTTCTTC. Residues: CSDGLARSSYNEQFF.

J is TRBJ2-5 and V is TRBV30, with TRBD2 matching 15 bases. Per germline, CDR1 GTSNPN and CDR2 SVGIG (reference sequence). The J segment lost 7 bases and the V segment lost 1 base, leaving 7 bases of the junction unmatched. The CDR3 consists of 16 residues. The CDR3 region is CAWSAWTSGGAGTQYF. DNA for the CDR3: TGTGCCTGGAGTGCCTGGACTAGCGGGGGGGCGGGGACCCAGTACTTC.

This chain joins TRBV28 and TRBJ2-7; 7 bases match TRBD1. V lost 8 bases, J lost 3 bases, and 4 bases stayed unmatched. The CDR3 is made up of 12 amino acids. Germline assignment: CDR1 MDHEN and CDR2 SYDVKM. CDR3 sequence reads: CASFDRDYEQYF. DNA for the CDR3: TGTGCCAGCTTCGACAGGGACTACGAGCAGTACTTC.

The rearrangement joins TRBV5-1 to TRBJ2-1; 7 nucleotides align to TRBD1. Germline V lookup: CDR1 SGHRS, CDR2 YFSETQ. V lost 1 base, J lost 7 bases, and 8 bases stayed unmatched. The CDR3 sequence is 15 residues long. The CDR3 here is CASSLRGQESNEQFF. CDR3 bases: TGCGCCAGCAGCTTGCGTGGACAGGAGTCGAATGAGCAGTTCTTC. Full variable domain (missing parts from reference TRBV5-1 and TRBJ2-1): KAGVTQTPRYLIKTRGQQVTLSCSPISGHRSVSWYQQTPGQGLQFLFEYFSETQRNKGNFPGRFSGRQFSNSRSEMNVSTLELGDSALYLCASSLRGQESNEQFFGPGTRLTVL.

V usage is TRBV2 and J usage is TRBJ2-5, with 14 bases matching TRBD2. The length of the CDR3 is 17 residues. Germline CDR1 SNHLY, CDR2 FYNNEI. Trimming took 7 bases from V and 5 from J; bases not matched to a gene: 12. The CDR3 sequence is CASTYLSGTSGGETQYF. DNA for the CDR3: TGTGCCAGCACCTACCTCTCCGGGACTAGCGGGGGTGAGACCCAGTACTTC.

The chain combines TRBV6-5 with TRBJ2-3; TRBD2 matches 8 bases. Germline CDR1 and CDR2: MNHEY and SVGAGI. V lost 0 bases and J lost 1; bases outside the gene matches: 3. The CDR3 sequence is 16 residues long. In DNA, the CDR3 is TGTGCCAGCAGTTACTCTCGGGGGGGCGGCACAGATACGCAGTATTTT. Its protein is CASSYSRGGGTDTQYF.

V and J are TRBV28 and TRBJ2-5, with D possibly matching TRBD1 (6 bases). This CDR3 has 15 amino acids. The V gene's germline CDR1 is MDHEN and CDR2 SYDVKM. Deletions cut 4 bases from V and 2 bases from J, with 14 bases between. The CDR3 bases are TGTGCCAGCAGTTCCACCCGACAGGTGCAAGAGACCCAGTACTTC. It translates to CASSSTRQVQETQYF.

CDR3 nucleotide sequence: TGCGCCAGCAGCCCCAGCGGGGGGGGGCGAGAGACCCAGTACTTC. Its translation is CASSPSGGGRETQYF. The chain is built from TRBV5-1 and TRBJ2-5; the match to TRBD2 covers 10 bases. Germline loops: CDR1 SGHRS, CDR2 YFSETQ. The V and J ends lost 4 bases and 4 bases, in that order; junction bases with no gene match: 7. The CDR3 contains 15 residues.

J is TRBJ2-7 and V is TRBV20-1; D is undetermined. The CDR3 length is 11 residues. V dropped 4 bases and J dropped 5 bases, with 9 bases sitting between them. Per germline, CDR1 DFQATT and CDR2 SNEGSKA (reference sequence). The CDR3: CSATLSHEQYF. The CDR3 nucleotides read TGCAGTGCTACCCTTTCCCACGAGCAGTACTTC.

The chain carries TRBV27 and TRBJ2-7; weak D call: TRBD1 (5 bases). The V and J ends lost 8 bases and 2 bases respectively, with 19 bases between them. The CDR3 runs 15 residues. Germline CDR1 reads MNHEY; CDR2 reads SMNVEV (reference sequence). DNA for the CDR3: TGTGCCAGCTCCCCCTCATGGCAGGGCCCCTACGAGCAGTACTTC. This gives the protein CASSPSWQGPYEQYF.

This chain links TRBV30 with TRBJ1-5, with 12 positions matching TRBD1. V shed 1 base, J shed 4 bases, and the junction held 5 bases outside the gene matches. Germline CDR1 is GTSNPN and CDR2 is SVGIG (reference sequence). There are 16 residues in the CDR3. This chain's CDR3 is CAWSAGTGGRNQPQHF. Written as DNA, the CDR3 is TGTGCCTGGAGTGCCGGGACAGGGGGCCGTAATCAGCCCCAGCATTTT. Looking up the rest from reference TRBV30 and TRBJ1-5 gives the full variable domain: SQTIHQWPATLVQPVGSPLSLECTVEGTSNPNLYWYRQAAGRGLQLLFYSVGIGQISSEVPQNLSASRPQDRQFILSSKKLLLSDSGFYLCAWSAGTGGRNQPQHFGDGTRLSIL.